Below, 32 T cell receptor beta chains from the same sample are listed, as sequenced in a study of T cell responses to AZD1222 COVID-19 vaccine. Data came from immunoSEQ multiplex PCR; TCRdb stores just in-frame clones and leaves some out. The repertoire has tens of thousands of clones, roughly 90% of them found once; the top ten carry 22%. Sequencing used peripheral blood, obtained on day 0 of AZD1222 vaccination. The receptors derive from an adult in good health.

The chain joins TRBV2 to TRBJ2-3; D might be TRBD1 (6 bases). The CDR3 sequence is 13 residues long. V lost 9 bases and J lost 2, with 12 bases in between. From germline, CDR1 is SNHLY and CDR2 FYNNEI. CDR3 protein: CASTTGHTDTQYF. As DNA, the CDR3 is TGTGCCAGTACAACAGGGCACACAGATACGCAGTATTTT.

This rearrangement joins TRBV18 to TRBJ2-5; tentative D call: TRBD2 (6 bases). Germline loops: CDR1 KGHSH, CDR2 LQKENI. Trimming pared 3 bases from V and 6 bases from J, leaving 8 bases between. This CDR3 has 12 amino acids. DNA of the CDR3: TGTGCCAGCTCACCCGCGGGGCAGACCCAGTACTTC. It yields the protein CASSPAGQTQYF.

The chain combines TRBV27 with TRBJ2-7, with D possibly TRBD2 on 6 matching bases. The CDR3 loop spans 14 amino acids. Trimming removed 5 bases at V and 4 bases at J, with 15 bases between. From germline, CDR1 is MNHEY and CDR2 SMNVEV (reference sequence). The CDR3 DNA sequence: TGTGCCAGCAGTGTCCGGGACTTCACGTACGAGCAGTACTTC. Residues: CASSVRDFTYEQYF.

Of note for this clone: The CDR3 end shows no conserved phenylalanine or tryptophan, and so a read error is likely. It is unclear where the CDR3 begins or ends on the DNA, so no DNA is shown, and the CDR3 is as TCRdb lists it. J is TRBJ1-2 and V is TRBV28. Looked up from germline, CDR1 is MDHEN and CDR2 is SYDVKM. The CDR3 numbers 12 amino acids, ends counted. The CDR3 protein is CASSLINGEIHY.

The rearrangement links TRBV6-5 to TRBJ1-1; D gene unclear. The CDR3 is made up of 13 amino acids. V lost 7 bases and J 4 bases, leaving 13 bases between the germline ends. Germline CDR1 MNHEY, CDR2 SVGAGI. The CDR3 loop reads CASTSGISTEAFF. The CDR3 nucleotides are TGTGCCAGCACTTCGGGCATCAGCACTGAAGCTTTCTTT.

This clone was observed a single time. The V and J genes are TRBV5-6 and TRBJ1-1; D remains unclear. V was cut by 2 bases and J by 6 bases, with 11 bases left in between. The CDR3 runs to 13 residues. Germline CDR1 and CDR2: SGHDT and YYEEEE. DNA for the CDR3: TGTGCCAGCAGCTTTATTGCGTCGGCTGAAGCTTTCTTT. Translation: CASSFIASAEAFF.

This clone was recorded once. As DNA, the CDR3 is TGTGCCAGCAGCTTACGGGACGGCTCCTACGAGCAGTACTTC. This encodes CASSLRDGSYEQYF. The chain has TRBV11-3 and TRBJ2-7; possibly TRBD1 or TRBD2 for D (5 bases each). Trimming removed 2 bases at V and 0 bases at J, with 8 bases between. This CDR3 has 14 residues. CDR1 and CDR2 from the germline V gene are SGHNT and YENEEA.

The rearrangement links TRBV10-3 to TRBJ2-3, with 10 bases aligning to TRBD2. The CDR3 length is 14 residues. Germline V gives CDR1 ENHRY, CDR2 SYGVKD. J was trimmed by 4 bases and V by 3 bases; bases with no gene match: 1. The CDR3 DNA follows: TGTGCCATCAGTGATAGCGGGGGGCCAGATACGCAGTATTTT. Protein sequence: CAISDSGGPDTQYF.

This clone was seen once. V gene TRBV6-5 combines with J gene TRBJ1-2; 7 bases fit TRBD1. The CDR3 is 14 amino acids. The germline V gene has CDR1 MNHEY and CDR2 SVGAGI. V lost 2 bases, J lost 4 bases, and 4 bases stayed unmatched. As DNA, the CDR3 is TGTGCCAGCAGTTACCAGACAGGGACCTATGGCTACACCTTC. This encodes CASSYQTGTYGYTF.

The chain couples TRBV27 to TRBJ1-6; perhaps TRBD1 as D (5 bases). V shed 7 bases and J shed 9 bases, with 16 bases lying between them. This CDR3 spans 14 amino acids. Germline lookup yields CDR1 MNHEY and CDR2 SMNVEV (reference sequence). CDR3 DNA sequence: TGTGCCAGCAAACCGGGACTAGAAGGTTCACCCCTCCACTTT. Amino acid sequence: CASKPGLEGSPLHF.

This chain connects TRBV7-2 to TRBJ2-5, with a tentative D call TRBD1 (6 bases). CDR3 length: 15 amino acids. CDR1 is SGHTA, CDR2 FQGNSA, per germline. V was clipped by 1 base and J by 5 bases, with 14 bases between them. The CDR3 sequence is CASSLGFGTSETQYF. The CDR3 DNA sequence: TGTGCCAGCAGCTTAGGATTTGGGACAAGTGAGACCCAGTACTTC.

The rearrangement uses TRBV25-1 and TRBJ1-1; D remains unclear. The germline V and J ends were trimmed by 7 bases and 12 bases, with 21 bases remaining between them. The CDR3 covers 13 residues. Germline loops: CDR1 MGHDK, CDR2 SYGVNS. CDR3: CASNFGPPFMPFF. The CDR3 DNA reads as TGTGCCAGCAATTTTGGACCTCCTTTTATGCCTTTCTTT.

J is TRBJ2-7 and V is TRBV7-9; 7 bases match TRBD1. The germline gives CDR1 SEHNR, CDR2 FQNEAQ (reference sequence). V lost 6 bases and J lost 4; bases outside the gene matches: 12. The CDR3 spans 15 residues. In nucleotides, the CDR3 is TGTGCCAGCAGTTCAGGACAGGTTAGCCCTTACGAGCAGTACTTC. It translates to CASSSGQVSPYEQYF.

The V and J genes are TRBV10-1 and TRBJ2-1; D might be TRBD1 (5 bases). Germline V lookup: CDR1 WNHNN, CDR2 SYGVQD (reference sequence). V lost 6 bases and J lost 4, with 16 bases in between. This CDR3 has 15 amino acids. DNA of the CDR3: TGCGCCAGCAGCTCCGACAGAAAGTCTTACAATGAGCAGTTCTTC. Its protein is CASSSDRKSYNEQFF.

The CDR3 loop is CAISEEVGYNSPLHF. The CDR3 nucleotides are TGTGCCATCAGTGAGGAGGTGGGCTATAATTCACCCCTCCACTTT. This rearrangement joins TRBV10-3 to TRBJ1-6; D is uncertain. Trimming shortened V by 2 bases and J by 3 bases, and 8 bases separated the two germline ends. The CDR3 is made up of 15 amino acids. CDR1 and CDR2 from the germline V gene are ENHRY and SYGVKD.

At least ten counts were recorded for this clone. This chain links TRBV5-4 with TRBJ2-7, with 10 bases matching TRBD1. J was trimmed by 3 bases and V by 4 bases; bases with no gene match: 7. Germline assignment: CDR1 SGHNT and CDR2 YYREEE (reference sequence). The CDR3 sequence is 15 residues long. The CDR3 DNA reads as TGTGCCAGCAGCCCCCCCGGGACAGGGGTCTACGAGCAGTACTTC. Translated, it gives CASSPPGTGVYEQYF.

The chain carries TRBV30 and TRBJ2-2; 8 bases map to TRBD2. Looked up from germline, CDR1 is GTSNPN and CDR2 is SVGIG (reference sequence). Trimming cost V 2 bases and J 6 bases; bases outside gene matches: 2. There are 13 residues in the CDR3. The CDR3 protein is CAWSRSGAGELFF. The CDR3 DNA reads as TGTGCCTGGAGTCGTAGCGGGGCCGGGGAGCTGTTTTTT.

The genes are TRBV29-1 and TRBJ2-1; D unresolved. Deletions cut 7 bases from V and 6 bases from J, with 4 bases between. Germline-derived CDR1 and CDR2 are SQVTM and ANQGSEA. This CDR3 is built from 9 residues. CDR3 DNA sequence: TGCAGCGAGGGCAATGAGCAGTTCTTC. Its protein is CSEGNEQFF.

V is TRBV28 and J is TRBJ1-5, with D uncertain. Germline-derived CDR1 and CDR2 are MDHEN and SYDVKM. This CDR3 contains 14 residues. Trimming took 3 bases from V and 2 from J, leaving 8 bases between them. CDR3 DNA: TGTGCCAGCAGTTTTTTTATTGGCAATCAGCCCCAGCATTTT. Amino acid sequence: CASSFFIGNQPQHF.

The chain has TRBV19 and TRBJ2-7; 7 bases are a match to TRBD2. The trim removed 5 bases at V and 5 bases at J, leaving 9 bases unmatched. The CDR3 is made up of 14 amino acids. Germline V CDR1 and CDR2: LNHDA, SQIVND (reference sequence). Written as DNA, the CDR3 is TGTGCCAGTAGTGAGCGGGGCTGGGGCGACGAGCAGTACTTC. Translating gives CASSERGWGDEQYF.

This chain connects TRBV29-1 to TRBJ1-4; D may be TRBD1 (5 bases). This CDR3 has 14 amino acids. Germline CDR1 and CDR2: SQVTM and ANQGSEA. The germline V and J ends were trimmed by 7 bases and 14 bases, with 26 bases remaining between them. CDR3 coding DNA: TGCAGCGCAAGCTCGGGACTGACAACGAAAATGCTGTTTTTT. Protein sequence: CSASSGLTTKMLFF.

Details on this clone: Other nucleotide sequences from this sample produce the same CDR3. The chain joins TRBV9 to TRBJ2-7, with D perhaps TRBD1 or TRBD2 (5 bases each). Germline CDR1 and CDR2: SGDLS and YYNGEE. The CDR3 has 15 amino acids. V lost 2 bases and J 0 bases, leaving 12 bases between the germline ends. The CDR3 coding sequence is TGTGCCAGCAGCGTGGGGACCGCCGCCTCCTACGAGCAGTACTTC. Translated: CASSVGTAASYEQYF.

This rearrangement joins TRBV20-1 to TRBJ1-2, with D maybe TRBD1 (6 bases). The CDR3 contains 11 residues. V lost 7 bases to trimming and J lost 4 bases, with 10 bases between them. Germline V CDR1 and CDR2: DFQATT, SNEGSKA (reference sequence). In DNA, the CDR3 is TGCAGTGATACAGGGACCTATGGCTACACCTTC. As protein: CSDTGTYGYTF.

DNA for the CDR3: TGTGCCAGCAGCACCCGACAGGATCGTGGATCAACCGATGTATCAATCTCCTACAATGAGCAGTTCTTC. The encoded protein is CASSTRQDRGSTDVSISYNEQFF. V is TRBV7-9 and J is TRBJ2-1, with a possible D match to TRBD1 (6 bases). The CDR3 extends over 23 amino acids. V lost 5 bases and J 0 bases, leaving 35 bases between the germline ends. Per the germline V gene, CDR1 is SEHNR and CDR2 is FQNEAQ (reference sequence).

The chain has TRBV15 and TRBJ1-5; no clear D gene. The V gene's germline CDR1 is LNHNV and CDR2 YYDKDF (reference sequence). This CDR3 spans 12 amino acids. Trimming pared 1 base from V and 6 bases from J, leaving 4 bases between. The DNA for the CDR3 is TGTGCCACCAGCAGAGGTATTCAGCCCCAGCATTTT. It is translated as CATSRGIQPQHF.

This clone was seen just once. CDR3 DNA: TGTGCCAGCAGTTCAACAGGGGGCTTTGGCTACACCTTC. It specifies CASSSTGGFGYTF. The rearrangement links TRBV6-6 to TRBJ1-2; 9 nucleotides agree with TRBD1. CDR3 size: 13 residues. Germline V gives CDR1 MNHNY, CDR2 SVGAGI (reference sequence). Losses at the gene ends were 4 bases for V and 7 bases for J; bases not matched to a gene: 4.

The chain employs TRBV7-9 and TRBJ1-5, with TRBD1 as a possible D gene (5 bases). Trimming cost V 4 bases and J 6 bases, with 7 bases left between them. The CDR3 is made up of 12 amino acids. Looked up from germline, CDR1 is SEHNR and CDR2 is FQNEAQ (reference sequence). In DNA form, the CDR3 reads TGTGCCAGCAGCTCGGGGGTTCAGCCCCAGCATTTT. Residues: CASSSGVQPQHF.

CDR3 amino acids: CASSQPQQGDYGYTF. In DNA form, the CDR3 reads TGTGCCAGCAGCCAACCCCAGCAGGGGGACTATGGCTACACCTTC. The genes are TRBV7-8 and TRBJ1-2; TRBD1 matches 7 bases. This CDR3 is 15 amino acids long. Per germline, CDR1 SGHVS and CDR2 FQNEAQ. The trim removed 5 bases at V and 3 bases at J, leaving 9 bases unmatched. Full variable domain (rest looked up from reference TRBV7-8 and TRBJ1-2): GAGVSQSPRYKVAKRGQDVALRCDPISGHVSLFWYQQALGQGPEFLTYFQNEAQLDKSGLPSDRFFAERPEGSVSTLKIQRTQQEDSAVYLCASSQPQQGDYGYTFGSGTRLTVV.

V is TRBV7-3 and J is TRBJ1-2; 10 positions agree with TRBD1. V dropped 5 bases and J dropped 8; count of bases not matched to a gene: 8. Germline CDR1 is SGHTA and CDR2 is FQGTGA. The CDR3 is 14 residues long. CDR3 nucleotide sequence: TGTGCCAGCAGCCCCCAGGGACAGGGGCACGGCTACACCTTC. It yields the protein CASSPQGQGHGYTF.

The rearrangement links TRBV7-6 to TRBJ1-4; tentatively, D is TRBD1 (5 bases). The CDR3 loop spans 15 amino acids. Germline V gene sequence: CDR1 SGHVS, CDR2 FNYEAQ. Between the trimmed V and J ends, which lost 1 base and 10 bases, there was a span of 16 bases. Written as DNA, the CDR3 is TGTGCCAGCAGCTTAGATTGGACACGGGGTGGAAAACTGTTTTTT. Protein product: CASSLDWTRGGKLFF.

The chain has TRBV7-9 and TRBJ2-2; D gene ambiguous. The germline CDR1 and CDR2 sequences are SEHNR and FQNEAQ (reference sequence). Trimming shortened V by 5 bases and J by 4 bases, and 2 bases separated the two germline ends. There are 11 residues in the CDR3. The CDR3 is CASSPTGELFF. The CDR3 DNA sequence: TGTGCCAGCAGCCCCACCGGGGAGCTGTTTTTT.

The table lists this clone with a few counts. The chain combines TRBV5-4 with TRBJ2-5; 11 nucleotides align to TRBD2. In germline, CDR1 is SGHNT, CDR2 YYREEE (reference sequence). The length of the CDR3 is 16 residues. Trimming cost V 0 bases and J 5 bases; bases outside gene matches: 6. CDR3 in amino acids: CASSLGRLAGMETQYF. The CDR3 nucleotides read TGTGCCAGCAGCTTGGGGAGACTAGCGGGGATGGAGACCCAGTACTTC.